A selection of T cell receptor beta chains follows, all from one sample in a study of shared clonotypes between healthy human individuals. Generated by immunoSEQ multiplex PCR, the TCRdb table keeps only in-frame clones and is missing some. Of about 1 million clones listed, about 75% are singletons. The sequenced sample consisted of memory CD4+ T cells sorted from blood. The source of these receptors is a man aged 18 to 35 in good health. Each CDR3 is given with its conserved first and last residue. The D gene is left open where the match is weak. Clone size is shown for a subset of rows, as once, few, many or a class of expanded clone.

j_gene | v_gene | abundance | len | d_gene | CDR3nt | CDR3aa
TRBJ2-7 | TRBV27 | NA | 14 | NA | TGTGCCAGCAAGGCGGGGGCAACCTCCTACGAGCAGTACTTC | CASKAGATSYEQYF
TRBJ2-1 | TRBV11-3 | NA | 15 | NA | TGTGCCAGCAGCATGACTCTTGGGAACTCCAATGAGCAGTTCTTC | CASSMTLGNSNEQFF
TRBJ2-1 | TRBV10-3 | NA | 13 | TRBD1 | TGTGCCATCGGGGGACAGGGAGTCGATGAGCAGTTCTTC | CAIGGQGVDEQFF
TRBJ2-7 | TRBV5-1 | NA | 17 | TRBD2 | TGCGCCAGCAGCCGGGAGGGAGCCTCCTCCTCCTCCTACGAGCAGTACTTC | CASSREGASSSSYEQYF
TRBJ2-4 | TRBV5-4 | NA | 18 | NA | TGTGCCAGCACCATAGAGGGGGGAAGAGTTGGGGCCAAAAACATTCAGTACTTC | CASTIEGGRVGAKNIQYF
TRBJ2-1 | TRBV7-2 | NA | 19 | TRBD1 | TGTGCCAGCAGCCGGAGCGGGACAGGGGCCCTAGGGTGGCTTTATGAGCAGTTCTTC | CASSRSGTGALGWLYEQFF
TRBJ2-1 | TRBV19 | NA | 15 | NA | TGTGCCAGTAGTACCCCTTCAGGGGCGAGCAATGAGCAGTTCTTC | CASSTPSGASNEQFF
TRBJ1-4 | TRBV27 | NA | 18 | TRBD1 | TGTGCCAGCAGTTTATCGATGTCCAGGGGGGACCGGAGGGAAAAACTGTTTTTT | CASSLSMSRGDRREKLFF
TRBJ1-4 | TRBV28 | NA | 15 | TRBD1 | TGTGCCAGCAGTTTATCCCAGGGGGTGGGAGAAAAACTGTTTTTT | CASSLSQGVGEKLFF
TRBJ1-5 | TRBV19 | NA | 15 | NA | TGTGCCAGTAGAAGGACACGGGGAGGCAATCAGCCCCAGCATTTT | CASRRTRGGNQPQHF
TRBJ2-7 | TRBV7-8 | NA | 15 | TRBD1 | TGTGCCAGCAGCTTAGGTGGACAGGGGGCCTACGAGCAGTACTTC | CASSLGGQGAYEQYF
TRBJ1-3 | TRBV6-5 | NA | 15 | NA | TGTGCCAGCAGCTCCCGGGTCCTCTCTGGAAACACCATATATTTT | CASSSRVLSGNTIYF
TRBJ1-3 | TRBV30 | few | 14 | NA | TGTGCCTGCCCGCTTGGGGCTGGTGGAAACACCATATATTTT | CACPLGAGGNTIYF
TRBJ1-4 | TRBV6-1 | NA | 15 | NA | TGTGCCAGCAGTGCTCAAGGGGGGTTTAATGAAAAACTGTTTTTT | CASSAQGGFNEKLFF
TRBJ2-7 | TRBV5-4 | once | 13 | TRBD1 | TGTGCCCGCCAACAGGGGACCCCCTACGAGCAGTACTTC | CARQQGTPYEQYF
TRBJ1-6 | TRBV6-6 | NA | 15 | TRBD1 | TGTGCCAGCACACTACCGGACAGGAGAAATTCACCCCTCCACTTT | CASTLPDRRNSPLHF
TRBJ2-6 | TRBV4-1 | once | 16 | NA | TGCGCCAGCAGCCAAGATAATGGCTCTGGGGCCAACGTCCTGACTTTC | CASSQDNGSGANVLTF
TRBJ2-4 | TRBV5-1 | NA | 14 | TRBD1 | TGCGCCAGCAGCTTACAGGGGGCGGAGAACATTCAGTACTTC | CASSLQGAENIQYF
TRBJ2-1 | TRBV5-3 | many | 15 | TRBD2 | TGTGCCAGAAGCCTGGGACTAGCGGGAGAAGATGAGCAGTTCTTC | CARSLGLAGEDEQFF
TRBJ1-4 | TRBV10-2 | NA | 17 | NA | TGCGCCAGCAGTGAAGTTTGGCAGGGTGGCACTAATGAAAAACTGTTTTTT | CASSEVWQGGTNEKLFF
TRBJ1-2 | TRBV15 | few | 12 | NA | TGTGCCACCAGCAGAGATGGTTATGGCTACACCTTC | CATSRDGYGYTF
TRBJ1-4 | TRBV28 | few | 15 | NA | TGTGCCAGCAGTTTAATTAGTGGAACTAATGAAAAACTGTTTTTT | CASSLISGTNEKLFF
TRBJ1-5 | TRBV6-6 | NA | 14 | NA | TGTGCCAGCACAGCAGGGGAAGGCAATCAGCCCCAGCATTTT | CASTAGEGNQPQHF
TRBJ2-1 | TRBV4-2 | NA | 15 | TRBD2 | TGTGCCAGCAGCCCACTAGCGGGAGGAGCGAATGAGCAGTTCTTC | CASSPLAGGANEQFF